This record looks at one T cell receptor (beta chain) sequence and its context. The antigen this receptor binds is unknown. The input lacks base qualities; no much larger clone sits a single base away. This entry is derived from a study of memory CD4+ T cells and cytomegalovirus serostatus (dated by TCRdb to the late 2010s). About the study as a whole: The cohort included roughly 33 healthy adults from Belgium, of whom 9 were CMV seropositive and about 25 were CMV seronegative. To replicate a published TCR-based CMV serostatus classifier, the researchers sequenced the CD4+ memory TCRbeta repertoires of a Belgian cohort whose cytomegalovirus serostatus was known.

Single viable CD3+CD4+CD8-CD45RO+ cells were sorted as memory CD4+ T cells on a FACSAria II. CMV serostatus was determined with a Roche Elecsys assay detecting serum IgG against CMV pp150, pp28, p38 and p52. After thawing, total CD4+ T cells were enriched by positive selection with CD4 magnetic microbeads. Samples originated from another study that specifically interrogated the CD4+ T cell memory repertoire. Peripheral blood mononuclear cells were isolated and cryopreserved according to standard operating procedures, and serum was stored at -80 degrees C. The staining relied on CD3-PerCP (BW264/56), CD4-APC (RPA-T4), CD45RO-PE (UCHT1) and CD8-Pacific Orange (3B5) antibodies, and Sytox blue was used to exclude non-viable cells. The Quick-DNA Microprep Kit was used to extract genomic DNA from the sorted cells. Amplification of TCRbeta DNA was done with the immunoSEQ hsTCRbeta kit, following the protocol from the manufacturer. TCRbeta libraries were sequenced on an Illumina MiSeq instrument. Processing in the source paper ran as follows. Once out-of-frame sequences had been removed, approximately 2,000,000 distinct TCRbeta sequences were left, which works out to an average of around 73,000 per individual. Each individual was scored by the count of 150 or so previously reported CMV-associated TCRbeta sequences and the total productive distinct TCRbeta count. A beta-binomial model was reimplemented in Python, and scikit-learn random forests with default parameters were trained on US cohort data. Classifier performance on the Belgian cohort was summarized as median AUC with percentile confidence intervals over 10,000 bootstrap iterations. The table comes from immuneACCESS by way of TCRdb, which keeps in-frame sequences with V and J called. Part of the clones is missing from these tables; in studies checked, under half for an unresolved V gene and the rest for unknown reasons. That table is the source of V, J and clone size, and D and trimming were worked out from the DNA. The table for this sample lists under 50,000 clones; roughly three quarters of them were counted only once. Of the sample, more than 0.75% falls within the top ten clones.

The full study reports these points: Unlike the original study, which covered naive and memory CD4+ and CD8+ populations, the Belgian study sequenced only CD4+CD45RO+ memory cells. The original-framework classifier achieved a median bootstrapped AUC of almost 0.97 with a 95% CI of 0.76-1.00 on the Belgian cohort. Among the 150 to 200 previously reported CMV-associated TCRbeta sequences, some 70 showed up in the CD4+ memory repertoires, with each one found in between one and five individuals. The results were interpreted as suggesting that the CMV-associated TCR signature is largely present in the CD4+ memory repertoire. For CMV serostatus prediction, a median bootstrapped AUC of 0.95 was reached with the original framework, and a median bootstrapped AUC of about 0.89 was reached with a US-trained random forest.

There are 15 amino acids in the CDR3, from cysteine to phenylalanine inclusive. Only the CDR3 portion is preserved as DNA: 45 bases, with reading frame beginning at the first base. Per the germline V gene, MDHEN is the CDR1 and SYDVKM is the CDR2. Ends trimmed: V by 7 bases, J by 8 bases; bases unmatched to a gene: 13. The TCR originated in an adult in good health and CMV-seronegative. The rearranged chain carries TRBV28 and TRBJ1-4; 7 nucleotides in the junction match TRBD1. Sequencing was done on a sample of memory CD4+ T cells from blood. The nucleotides read TGTGCCAGCACCGTACGGTCAGGGGGAGGGGAAAAACTGTTTTTT. Translated, it reads CASTVRSGGGEKLFF.